Presented here are 29 T cell receptor beta chains from one specimen sequenced in a study of T cells in Graves' hyperthyroidism and ophthalmopathy. From RNA transcripts, TCR beta CDR3 regions were amplified. TCR CDR3 underwent first-round RT-PCR with the HTBI primer set. TCRdb used MiXCR to reprocess the multiplex PCR reads, holding one entry per CDR3 protein. In the table there are around 520,000 distinct CDR3 sequences, approximately 14% of which are singletons. Sequences were obtained from blood. Receptors originate from a woman aged 40 to 50 with Graves' hyperthyroidism.

The chain is built from TRBV30 and TRBJ2-1, with D uncertain. The ends were cut back, 5 bases at V and 11 bases at J, with 13 bases in the middle. CDR1 and CDR2 from the germline V gene are GTSNPN and SVGIG (reference sequence). CDR3 size: 11 residues. DNA of the CDR3: TGTGCCTGGCGTACTGAGGAAAAGCAGTTCTTC. This sequence encodes CAWRTEEKQFF.

This clonotype was counted many times. The V and J genes are TRBV2 and TRBJ1-4; 9 bases align to TRBD1. Germline lookup yields CDR1 SNHLY and CDR2 FYNNEI. The J segment lost 7 bases and the V segment lost 5 bases, leaving 5 bases of the junction unmatched. CDR3 length: 14 amino acids. This CDR3 is CASSLDRGSEKLFF. The CDR3, as DNA: TGTGCCAGCAGTCTGGACAGGGGAAGTGAAAAACTGTTTTTT.

The table lists this clonotype with a few counts. The CDR3, as DNA: TGTGCCAGCAGTCACGGACTAGCGGAGGTCACAGATACGCAGCATTTT. Residues: CASSHGLAEVTDTQHF. The chain is built from TRBV13 and TRBJ2-3; D ambiguous. The DNA end is a closer match to TRBJ1-5, so the J assignment may be wrong. Per germline, CDR1 PRHDT and CDR2 FYEKMQ (reference sequence). CDR3 length equals 16 residues.

The chain links TRBV19 to TRBJ1-2; 8 bases are shared with TRBD1. Germline CDR1 LNHDA, CDR2 SQIVND (reference sequence). After removal of 7 bases from V and 4 bases from J, the junction contained 14 bases not matched to a gene. CDR3 length: 16 amino acids. Here the CDR3 DNA reads TGTGCCAGTAACGATCAGTCCGGGACAGGCATCTATGGCTACACCTTC. Translated, it gives CASNDQSGTGIYGYTF.

In its sample, this clonotype was seen many times. DNA for the CDR3: TGCGCCAGCGGCCCCGGGACAGGGTCCTACGAGCAGTACTTC. Protein: CASGPGTGSYEQYF. The rearrangement uses TRBV5-1 and TRBJ2-7; TRBD1 matches at 9 bases. CDR3 size: 14 residues. V lost 7 bases, J lost 1 base, and 6 bases stayed unmatched. Looked up from germline, CDR1 is SGHRS and CDR2 is YFSETQ.

This clonotype showed up many times. The genes are TRBV28 and TRBJ1-5; TRBD1 is a possible D gene (5 bases). Per the germline V gene, CDR1 is MDHEN and CDR2 is SYDVKM. This CDR3 region has 16 residues. V gave up 5 bases and J gave up 8 bases, with 22 bases separating them. CDR3 region: CASSPTAGRALKPQHF. As DNA, the CDR3 is TGTGCCAGCAGTCCGACGGCAGGGAGGGCGTTGAAGCCCCAGCATTTT. The full variable domain, with the rest looked up from reference TRBV28 and TRBJ1-5, is DVKVTQSSRYLVKRTGEKVFLECVQDMDHENMFWYRQDPGLGLRLIYFSYDVKMKEKGDIPEGYSVSREKKERFSLILESASTNQTSMYLCASSPTAGRALKPQHFGDGTRLSIL.

This clonotype was seen repeatedly, ten times or more. The chain carries TRBV10-3 and TRBJ2-7; 15 positions agree with TRBD2. The germline V gene has CDR1 ENHRY and CDR2 SYGVKD. Trimming removed 3 bases from V and 4 bases from J; junction bases left unmatched: 10. The CDR3 covers 18 residues. The CDR3 coding sequence is TGTGCCATCAGTGACCCGGGACTAGCGGGAGGACCAAGGTACGAGCAGTACTTC. Amino acid sequence: CAISDPGLAGGPRYEQYF.

This clonotype was observed many times. The chain joins TRBV5-1 to TRBJ2-1, with TRBD2 identical over 10 bases. V shed 0 bases and J 8 bases; nucleotides not matched to a gene: 8. CDR1 SGHRS and CDR2 YFSETQ come from the germline V gene. The CDR3 runs to 16 residues. The CDR3 loop reads CASSLALAGAIYEQFF. In DNA, the CDR3 is TGCGCCAGCAGCTTGGCTCTAGCGGGAGCTATATATGAGCAGTTCTTC.

Only a few counts were recorded for this clonotype. The chain joins TRBV30 to TRBJ2-6; D unresolved. The CDR3 runs 14 residues. Looked up from germline, CDR1 is GTSNPN and CDR2 is SVGIG (reference sequence). Trimming removed 5 bases from V and 2 bases from J, with 10 bases in between. The CDR3 region is CAWSSLPGANVLTF. DNA of the CDR3: TGTGCCTGGTCCTCCCTGCCTGGGGCCAACGTCCTGACTTTC.

Ten or more counts support this clonotype. This chain links TRBV9 with TRBJ2-3; no reliable D call. Trimming removed 0 bases from V and 0 bases from J, with 11 bases in between. The germline V gene has CDR1 SGDLS and CDR2 YYNGEE. This CDR3 has 16 amino acids. CDR3 in amino acids: CASSVGLYSSTDTQYF. The CDR3 DNA reads TGTGCCAGCAGCGTAGGACTCTACTCTAGCACAGATACGCAGTATTTT. The variable domain in full, with the rest retrieved from reference TRBV9 and TRBJ2-3, is DSGVTQTPKHLITATGQRVTLRCSPRSGDLSVYWYQQSLDQGLQFLIQYYNGEERAKGNILERFSAQQFPDLHSELNLSSLELGDSALYFCASSVGLYSSTDTQYFGPGTRLTVL.

This clonotype has ten or more counts. The chain employs TRBV30 and TRBJ2-7; D is uncertain. The CDR3 is made up of 13 amino acids. The germline V gene has CDR1 GTSNPN and CDR2 SVGIG (reference sequence). With 2 bases removed from V and 0 bases from J, the gap between germline ends came to 8 bases. CDR3 in DNA: TGTGCCTGGAGTTTAGGTATCTCCTACGAGCAGTACTTC. This sequence encodes CAWSLGISYEQYF. The whole variable domain, remainder taken from reference TRBV30 and TRBJ2-7, is SQTIHQWPATLVQPVGSPLSLECTVEGTSNPNLYWYRQAAGRGLQLLFYSVGIGQISSEVPQNLSASRPQDRQFILSSKKLLLSDSGFYLCAWSLGISYEQYFGPGTRLTVT.

This clonotype was seen only a few times. This sequence joins TRBV4-1 and TRBJ1-6; the match to TRBD1 covers 10 bases. The V gene's germline CDR1 is MGHRA and CDR2 YSYEKL. V lost 0 bases and J lost 7; bases outside the gene matches: 0. The CDR3 runs to 15 residues. The CDR3 DNA is TGCGCCAGCAGCCAAGAGACAGGGGGCAATTCACCCCTCCACTTT. Its translation is CASSQETGGNSPLHF.

The V call is TRBV28, the J call TRBJ2-7; D is possibly TRBD1 or TRBD2 (6 bases each). The CDR3 covers 16 residues. From germline, CDR1 is MDHEN and CDR2 SYDVKM. Trimming left V 3 bases short and J 7 bases short, with 22 bases between. CDR3 amino acids: CASSFLITGRSGEQYF. For the CDR3, the DNA is TGTGCCAGCAGTTTCTTAATAACAGGGAGGTCGGGTGAGCAGTACTTC.

This clonotype has ten or more counts. The rearrangement uses TRBV11-2 and TRBJ2-3, with TRBD2 matching over 9 bases. The CDR3 is made up of 16 amino acids. The ends lost 5 bases at V and 0 bases at J; junction bases unmatched: 6. From germline, CDR1 is SGHAT and CDR2 FQNNGV. The CDR3 protein is CASSKGAGGSTDTQYF. The CDR3 DNA reads TGTGCCAGCAGCAAAGGGGCGGGGGGGAGCACAGATACGCAGTATTTT.

This clonotype has a count of ten or more. The gene calls are TRBV30 and TRBJ2-7, with TRBD2 as a possible D gene (6 bases). CDR1 GTSNPN and CDR2 SVGIG come from the germline V gene (reference sequence). V lost 3 bases and J lost 5, with 20 bases in between. This CDR3 comprises 15 residues. The CDR3 DNA follows: TGTGCCTGGAGGGGTGGATTGTTCTCGGGGGACGAGCAGTACTTC. Protein: CAWRGGLFSGDEQYF.

This clonotype was counted at least ten times. This chain links TRBV30 with TRBJ2-3; D gene unclear. CDR3 length: 13 residues. Germline V CDR1 and CDR2: GTSNPN, SVGIG (reference sequence). V shed 5 bases and J shed 0 bases, with 9 bases lying between them. CDR3 coding DNA: TGTGCCTGGTTGGCGGCTAGCACAGATACGCAGTATTTT. Its protein product is CAWLAASTDTQYF. The variable domain in full, completed from reference TRBV30 and TRBJ2-3, reads SQTIHQWPATLVQPVGSPLSLECTVEGTSNPNLYWYRQAAGRGLQLLFYSVGIGQISSEVPQNLSASRPQDRQFILSSKKLLLSDSGFYLCAWLAASTDTQYFGPGTRLTVL.

This clonotype has only one observation. V gene TRBV20-1 combines with J gene TRBJ2-7, with 9 positions matching TRBD1. Germline assignment: CDR1 DFQATT and CDR2 SNEGSKA (reference sequence). V was clipped by 8 bases and J by 5 bases; unmatched bases: 7. This CDR3 contains 12 residues. The CDR3 loop is CSSGTGLDEQYF. DNA of the CDR3: TGCAGTTCCGGGACAGGGCTAGACGAGCAGTACTTC.

This clonotype appeared many times. The chain is built from TRBV9 and TRBJ2-1; 11 nucleotides agree with TRBD2. J gave up 7 bases and V 2 bases, and 5 bases lay outside the gene matches. CDR1 SGDLS and CDR2 YYNGEE come from the germline V gene. This CDR3 has 15 residues. DNA of the CDR3: TGTGCCAGCAGCGTGACTAGCGGGATAGTTAATGAGCAGTTCTTC. Amino acid sequence: CASSVTSGIVNEQFF.

As concerns this clonotype: A read error may be the cause here, since a much bigger clone is one base away. The chain employs TRBV28 and TRBJ1-2; 7 positions agree with TRBD1. The CDR3 runs 15 residues. V gave up 11 bases and J gave up 2 bases; unmatched junction bases: 14. Per germline, CDR1 MDHEN and CDR2 SYDVKM. The CDR3 nucleotides read TGTGCCGGCCGAATTGGACCGGGACAGAACTATGGCTACACCTTC. Amino acid sequence: CAGRIGPGQNYGYTF.

There are many counts of this clonotype. V usage is TRBV5-1 and J usage is TRBJ2-1; no reliable D call. This CDR3 spans 15 amino acids. CDR1 is SGHRS, CDR2 YFSETQ, per germline. The V gene lost 1 base and the J gene lost 6 bases, with 14 bases spanning the gap. The CDR3 DNA reads TGCGCCAGCAGCTTGAGGGTAGGATCGGGCAATGAGCAGTTCTTC. Protein: CASSLRVGSGNEQFF. Looking up the rest from reference TRBV5-1 and TRBJ2-1 gives the full variable domain: KAGVTQTPRYLIKTRGQQVTLSCSPISGHRSVSWYQQTPGQGLQFLFEYFSETQRNKGNFPGRFSGRQFSNSRSEMNVSTLELGDSALYLCASSLRVGSGNEQFFGPGTRLTVL.

This clonotype was seen at least ten times. This chain connects TRBV28 to TRBJ2-1, with D possibly being TRBD1 or TRBD2 (6 bases each). Trimming removed 2 bases at V and 0 bases at J, with 20 bases between. Germline CDR1 MDHEN, CDR2 SYDVKM. There are 19 residues in the CDR3. CDR3 in DNA: TGTGCCAGCAGTTTAAGGGGGTTAGTAGCGGTAAGCTCCTACAATGAGCAGTTCTTC. It translates to CASSLRGLVAVSSYNEQFF.

In this sample, this clonotype turned up many times. V is TRBV24-1 and J is TRBJ2-3, with a possible D match to TRBD1 (5 bases). CDR1 KGHDR and CDR2 SFDVKD come from the germline V gene. CDR3 size: 15 residues. The V gene lost 1 base and the J gene lost 3 bases, with 10 bases spanning the gap. CDR3 amino acids: CATSDFGQGTDTQYF. CDR3 DNA sequence: TGTGCCACCAGTGATTTCGGGCAGGGAACAGATACGCAGTATTTT.

This clonotype was detected a few times. CDR3 nucleotide sequence: TGTGCCAGCACCACCGCAGGGGACTTTAGCACAGATACGCAGTATTTT. Translated: CASTTAGDFSTDTQYF. The rearrangement joins TRBV7-9 to TRBJ2-3; D tentatively reads TRBD1 or TRBD2 (6 bases each). The CDR3 extends over 16 amino acids. The V end was cut by 7 bases, the J end by 0 bases, with 17 bases between. Germline V lookup: CDR1 SEHNR, CDR2 FQNEAQ (reference sequence).

The chain couples TRBV2 to TRBJ1-1, with 8 bases fitting TRBD1. From germline, CDR1 is SNHLY and CDR2 FYNNEI. J was trimmed by 4 bases and V by 6 bases; bases with no gene match: 10. CDR3 length equals 15 residues. The CDR3 is CASSGQGVIGTEAFF. CDR3 in DNA: TGTGCCAGCAGCGGACAGGGTGTTATTGGCACTGAAGCTTTCTTT.

This clonotype came up many times. The chain joins TRBV24-1 to TRBJ1-2; TRBD1 agrees at 10 bases. Germline assignment: CDR1 KGHDR and CDR2 SFDVKD. Trimming cost V 4 bases and J 4 bases; bases outside gene matches: 8. The CDR3 is made up of 16 amino acids. The CDR3 region has the DNA TGTGCCACCAGTGACGCGGGACAGGGGACCGGCTATGGCTACACCTTC. Translating gives CATSDAGQGTGYGYTF.

This clonotype occurred many times. This chain joins TRBV18 and TRBJ1-2, with D possibly TRBD1 on 5 matching bases. Trimming removed 1 base at V and 5 bases at J, with 11 bases between. The germline V gene has CDR1 KGHSH and CDR2 LQKENI. This CDR3 is 14 amino acids long. The CDR3 DNA sequence: TGTGCCAGCTCACCACAGGGACGGGTTTATGGCTACACCTTC. The encoded protein is CASSPQGRVYGYTF.

This clonotype was counted at least ten times. The chain carries TRBV30 and TRBJ2-5, with D possibly TRBD2 on 5 matching bases. CDR3 size: 15 residues. V was pared by 2 bases and J by 0 bases, with 13 bases between. Germline CDR1 is GTSNPN and CDR2 is SVGIG (reference sequence). This chain's CDR3 is CAWSMRGRYQETQYF. The CDR3 DNA sequence: TGTGCCTGGAGTATGCGCGGGCGGTACCAAGAGACCCAGTACTTC.

This clonotype was picked up a small number of times. The chain has TRBV9 and TRBJ2-3, with 10 bases fitting TRBD2. V trimming: 4 bases; J trimming: 6 bases; junction bases outside the gene matches: 17. Germline V gene lookup returns CDR1 SGDLS and CDR2 YYNGEE. The length of the CDR3 is 18 residues. The DNA for the CDR3 is TGTGCCAGCAGCCCCCATCTGGCAACTAGCGGGACTGGGGATACGCAGTATTTT. It specifies CASSPHLATSGTGDTQYF.

There are many counts of this clonotype. Here the CDR3 reads CASRLDGGGNQPQHF. CDR3 in DNA: TGCGCCAGCAGACTGGACGGGGGGGGAAATCAGCCCCAGCATTTT. The chain links TRBV5-1 to TRBJ1-5, with a possible D match to TRBD1 (5 bases). V lost 5 bases, J lost 4 bases, and 16 bases lay in between. Germline CDR1 is SGHRS and CDR2 is YFSETQ. This CDR3 is 15 amino acids long.